This T cell receptor (beta chain) originates from a study of cytomegalovirus exposure and HLA in healthy donors. General study findings and limits: Reports described diagnosis of cytomegalovirus status by the classifier as highly specific and sensitive. According to the study, roughly 160 TCR beta chains were cytomegalovirus-associated.

Per germline, CDR1 SGHNT and CDR2 YYREEE (reference sequence). This CDR3 has 16 residues. Trimming took 3 bases from V and 4 from J, leaving 19 bases between them. Only in-frame clones appear in the TCRdb table, and some are missing; sequencing was by immunoSEQ multiplex PCR. This table has about 43,000 clones, about 90% appearing once. Comments on this clone: The antigen remains unidentified.

The sequencing sample was made of PBMCs. The TCR comes from a man aged 18-30 years in good health and CMV-seronegative. The rearrangement joins TRBV5-4 to TRBJ1-2; D possibly corresponds to TRBD1 (6 bases). The CDR3 protein is CASSSRGQYTIYGYTF. CDR3 bases: TGTGCCAGCAGCTCCCGAGGACAGTACACAATCTATGGCTACACCTTC.